Following are 27 T cell receptor beta chains from one sample sequenced in a study of OX40 agonist ivuxolimab in advanced cancers. The protocol was immunoSEQ multiplex PCR, while the TCRdb copy is restricted to in-frame clones and leaves out a portion. The sample shows tens of thousands of clones, approximately 80% of them seen only once. The material was CD4+ or CD8+ T cells sorted from blood, obtained in a trial of the OX40 agonist ivuxolimab. All receptors derive from an adult with an advanced solid tumor such as melanoma, head and neck, liver or kidney cancer.

V is TRBV30 and J is TRBJ2-4; D unresolved. The CDR3 length is 14 residues. Trimming removed 3 bases at V and 3 bases at J, with 12 bases between. The germline gives CDR1 GTSNPN, CDR2 SVGIG (reference sequence). CDR3 DNA sequence: TGTGCCTGGAGCCCTCGATTTGGCAAAAACATTCAGTACTTC. Protein: CAWSPRFGKNIQYF.

The chain joins TRBV7-2 to TRBJ1-2; no reliable D call. V lost 3 bases, J lost 5 bases, and 7 bases lay in between. Germline loops: CDR1 SGHTA, CDR2 FQGNSA. CDR3 size: 12 residues. In DNA, the CDR3 is TGTGCCAGCAGCTTCTCCGGGTATGGCTACACCTTC. It is translated as CASSFSGYGYTF.

This clone came up a few times. The chain links TRBV30 to TRBJ1-5; 7 bases fit TRBD1. CDR1 and CDR2 (germline): GTSNPN, SVGIG (reference sequence). V trimming: 8 bases; J trimming: 2 bases; junction bases outside the gene matches: 3. The CDR3 sequence is 12 residues long. CDR3 nucleotide sequence: TGTGCCGTTGACAGGGGCAATCAGCCCCAGCATTTT. Translating it yields CAVDRGNQPQHF.

The rearrangement links TRBV14 to TRBJ2-7; unclear D gene. The CDR3 is 14 residues long. The V end lost 0 bases, the J end lost 3 bases, and 9 bases lay between the germline ends. Germline V gene data show CDR1 as SGHDN and CDR2 as FVKESK. The CDR3 bases are TGTGCCAGCAGCCAAGAAGGGTGGAACTACGAGCAGTACTTC. Protein: CASSQEGWNYEQYF.

The V gene is TRBV5-1, the J gene TRBJ2-5, with D maybe TRBD2 (6 bases). The last part of the DNA fits TRBJ2-7 better; the J call may be wrong. CDR1 and CDR2 from the germline V gene are SGHRS and YFSETQ. The CDR3 has 15 residues. This CDR3 reads CASSGTGTFSYEQYF. The CDR3 coding sequence is TGCGCCAGCAGCGGAACCGGGACTTTCTCCTACGAGCAGTACTTC.

This clone was seen a few times. V is TRBV6-5 and J is TRBJ2-1; a possible D gene is TRBD1 (5 bases). Germline-derived CDR1 and CDR2 are MNHEY and SVGAGI. The CDR3 runs to 14 residues. V was cut by 2 bases and J by 7 bases, with 12 bases left in between. CDR3 bases: TGTGCCAGCAGTTACGACCCAGGGTTGAATGAGCAGTTCTTC. Amino acid sequence: CASSYDPGLNEQFF.

In DNA, the CDR3 is TGTGCCAGCAGTCAAAGGGCCGCGATGGGGTCAAACTATGGCTACACCTTC. Encoded protein: CASSQRAAMGSNYGYTF. The chain has TRBV14 and TRBJ1-2, with no clear D. CDR1 and CDR2 from the germline V gene are SGHDN and FVKESK. Trimming left V 6 bases short and J 2 bases short, with 22 bases between. The CDR3 totals 17 residues.

This clone counts as large (0.1 to 1%). The chain joins TRBV7-2 to TRBJ1-2, with TRBD1 matching 8 bases. V was clipped by 5 bases and J by 4 bases; unmatched bases: 3. The CDR3 covers 13 residues. Germline lookup yields CDR1 SGHTA and CDR2 FQGNSA. CDR3 DNA sequence: TGTGCCAGCAGCCAAGGACAGGGCTATGGCTACACCTTC. This codes for CASSQGQGYGYTF.

The CDR3 region is CASSSGLTGSYEQYF. Written as DNA, the CDR3 is TGTGCCAGCAGCTCGGGCCTTACCGGGAGCTACGAGCAGTACTTC. The chain carries TRBV7-9 and TRBJ2-7; tentatively, D is TRBD2 (6 bases). The CDR3 contains 15 residues. CDR1 is SEHNR and CDR2 is FQNEAQ in the germline V gene (reference sequence). V was shortened by 4 bases and J by 3 bases, with 16 bases between the two germline ends.

The chain employs TRBV27 and TRBJ1-2; no definite D call. With 6 bases removed from V and 2 bases from J, the gap between germline ends came to 10 bases. This CDR3 has 13 residues. Germline values: CDR1 MNHEY, CDR2 SMNVEV (reference sequence). The CDR3 sequence: CASSRVLNYGYTF. CDR3 nucleotide sequence: TGTGCCAGCAGCCGAGTCCTAAACTATGGCTACACCTTC.

This rearrangement joins TRBV2 to TRBJ1-2; D is possibly TRBD1 (5 bases). The V end was cut by 8 bases, the J end by 1 base, with 11 bases between. Germline assignment: CDR1 SNHLY and CDR2 FYNNEI. The CDR3 covers 13 residues. The CDR3 coding sequence is TGTGCCAGCTTCAGGGAGTTTAACTATGGCTACACCTTC. This translates into CASFREFNYGYTF.

The rearrangement joins TRBV2 to TRBJ2-1; D unclear. The V end lost 4 bases, the J end lost 2 bases, and 6 bases lay between the germline ends. The germline V gene encodes CDR1 SNHLY and CDR2 FYNNEI. The CDR3 covers 13 residues. The CDR3 sequence is CASSGTAYNEQFF. The CDR3 nucleotides are TGTGCCAGCAGTGGGACGGCCTACAATGAGCAGTTCTTC.

The chain couples TRBV7-9 to TRBJ1-1; D is ambiguous. Trimming removed 3 bases at V and 1 base at J, with 6 bases between. The CDR3 runs 13 residues. Germline lookup yields CDR1 SEHNR and CDR2 FQNEAQ (reference sequence). CDR3 in amino acids: CASSFGENTEAFF. CDR3 nucleotides: TGTGCCAGCAGCTTTGGGGAGAACACTGAAGCTTTCTTT.

This chain connects TRBV7-6 to TRBJ2-5; 9 bases agree with TRBD1. CDR3 size: 14 residues. V dropped 5 bases and J dropped 4; count of bases not matched to a gene: 5. Germline lookup yields CDR1 SGHVS and CDR2 FNYEAQ. The CDR3 nucleotides are TGTGCCAGCAGCGCGGGACAGGGTTTAGAGACCCAGTACTTC. This codes for CASSAGQGLETQYF.

V gene TRBV7-2 combines with J gene TRBJ1-6; TRBD1 agrees at 12 bases. The germline V gene has CDR1 SGHTA and CDR2 FQGNSA. V lost 5 bases to trimming and J lost 9 bases; unmatched junction nucleotides: 5. The CDR3 consists of 15 residues. The CDR3: CASSLGQGAGSPLHF. The CDR3, as DNA: TGTGCCAGCAGCCTGGGACAGGGGGCAGGTTCACCCCTCCACTTT.

The J gene is TRBJ2-7, the V gene TRBV4-1, with a possible D match to TRBD2 (5 bases). Between the trimmed V and J ends, which lost 4 bases and 0 bases, there was a span of 7 bases. Looked up from germline, CDR1 is MGHRA and CDR2 is YSYEKL. This CDR3 is built from 13 residues. CDR3 protein: CASSLGSSYEQYF. The CDR3, as DNA: TGCGCCAGCAGCCTGGGGAGCTCCTACGAGCAGTACTTC.

The J gene is TRBJ2-3, the V gene TRBV11-2; no clear D. The CDR3 has 15 residues. V lost 2 bases and J 3 bases, leaving 12 bases between the germline ends. Germline loops: CDR1 SGHAT, CDR2 FQNNGV. The CDR3 reads CASSLKGSITDTQYF. CDR3 nucleotides: TGTGCCAGCAGCTTAAAAGGGTCTATAACAGATACGCAGTATTTT. Full variable domain (remainder filled in from reference TRBV11-2 and TRBJ2-3): EAGVAQSPRYKIIEKRQSVAFWCNPISGHATLYWYQQILGQGPKLLIQFQNNGVVDDSQLPKDRFSAERLKGVDSTLKIQPAKLEDSAVYLCASSLKGSITDTQYFGPGTRLTVL.

For this clone: The junction and the germline gene differ at one end; a read error may be behind it. This sequence joins TRBV7-2 and TRBJ2-1; 9 bases fit TRBD2. The CDR3 loop spans 16 amino acids. CDR1 and CDR2 from the germline V gene are SGHTA and FQGNSA. The CDR3 loop reads CASTLSRGSGSYEQFF. CDR3 bases: TGTGCCAGCACCTTATCGAGGGGTAGCGGGAGCTATGAGCAGTTCTTC. The variable domain in full, completed from reference TRBV7-2 and TRBJ2-1, reads GAGVSQSPSNKVTEKGKDVELRCDPISGHTALYWYRQSLGQGLEFLIYFQGNSAPDKSGLPSDRFSAERTGGSVSTLTIQRTQQEDSAVYLCASTLSRGSGSYEQFFGPGTRLTVL.

The chain couples TRBV5-1 to TRBJ2-5; 12 positions agree with TRBD2. TRBJ2-7 matches the DNA end more closely, so the J call is doubtful. Germline values: CDR1 SGHRS, CDR2 YFSETQ. The CDR3 loop spans 15 amino acids. CDR3 sequence (DNA): TGCGCCAGCAGCCAGAAACTAGCGGGAGGATTCGAGCAGTACTTC. It is translated as CASSQKLAGGFEQYF.

V and J are TRBV11-2 and TRBJ2-3; 8 nucleotides agree with TRBD2. The CDR3 has 15 residues. Looked up from germline, CDR1 is SGHAT and CDR2 is FQNNGV. Germline trimming cut 1 base from V and 0 bases from J; bases unmatched to any gene: 0. This chain's CDR3 is CASSLAGGSTDTQYF. The CDR3 DNA reads TGTGCCAGCAGCTTAGCGGGAGGGAGCACAGATACGCAGTATTTT.

This clone has more than one count but fewer than ten. The chain combines TRBV9 with TRBJ1-2; 8 bases map to TRBD1. CDR3 length equals 14 residues. V lost 2 bases, J lost 2 bases, and 2 bases stayed unmatched. Germline V gene sequence: CDR1 SGDLS, CDR2 YYNGEE. The CDR3 DNA is TGTGCCAGCAGCGTTACAGGGGGGAACTATGGCTACACCTTC. The encoded protein is CASSVTGGNYGYTF.

V gene TRBV27 combines with J gene TRBJ2-1; 9 bases are shared with TRBD1. This CDR3 contains 15 residues. Germline-derived CDR1 and CDR2 are MNHEY and SMNVEV (reference sequence). The ends lost 4 bases at V and 3 bases at J; junction bases unmatched: 4. Written as DNA, the CDR3 is TGTGCCAGCAGTTCGGGACAGGGACACTACAATGAGCAGTTCTTC. Translation: CASSSGQGHYNEQFF.

This clone was counted only a few times. V is TRBV5-6 and J is TRBJ2-5; 10 bases align to TRBD1. The CDR3 spans 15 residues. The trim removed 3 bases at V and 5 bases at J, leaving 7 bases unmatched. Germline V gives CDR1 SGHDT, CDR2 YYEEEE. This CDR3 is CASSSGTGAGETQYF. DNA of the CDR3: TGTGCCAGCAGCTCCGGGACAGGGGCTGGGGAGACCCAGTACTTC.

This clone appeared a single time. The chain couples TRBV11-2 to TRBJ2-1; tentatively, D is TRBD1 or TRBD2 (6 bases each). The CDR3 is 14 amino acids. Germline V gene lookup returns CDR1 SGHAT and CDR2 FQNNGV. V lost 0 bases to trimming and J lost 14 bases, with 17 bases between them. The CDR3 sequence: CASSLDLGGLAEFF. The CDR3 nucleotides are TGTGCCAGCAGCTTAGATTTAGGGGGACTCGCGGAGTTCTTC.

The V and J genes are TRBV13 and TRBJ2-3, with TRBD2 matching 11 bases. After removal of 5 bases from V and 0 bases from J, the junction contained 7 bases not matched to a gene. The CDR3 extends over 17 amino acids. The germline gives CDR1 PRHDT, CDR2 FYEKMQ (reference sequence). CDR3 in amino acids: CASSPARTSGSTDTQYF. DNA of the CDR3: TGTGCCAGCAGCCCGGCCCGGACTAGCGGGAGCACAGATACGCAGTATTTT.

The rearrangement uses TRBV13 and TRBJ1-1; 9 nucleotides match TRBD1. The CDR3 is 14 residues long. The V and J ends lost 2 bases and 7 bases, in that order; junction bases with no gene match: 5. Germline V gene sequence: CDR1 PRHDT, CDR2 FYEKMQ (reference sequence). The CDR3 protein is CASSLPGQGGEAFF. The CDR3 DNA sequence: TGTGCCAGCAGCTTACCGGGACAGGGAGGTGAAGCTTTCTTT. Combining the CDR3 with reference TRBV13 and TRBJ1-1 gives the whole variable domain AAGVIQSPRHLIKEKRETATLKCYPIPRHDTVYWYQQGPGQDPQFLISFYEKMQSDKGSIPDRFSAQQFSDYHSELNMSSLELGDSALYFCASSLPGQGGEAFFGQGTRLTVV.

V and J are TRBV30 and TRBJ1-6; D is ambiguous. From germline, CDR1 is GTSNPN and CDR2 SVGIG (reference sequence). The CDR3 is made up of 15 amino acids. V dropped 0 bases and J dropped 6 bases, with 12 bases sitting between them. CDR3 loop: CAWSVRVGINSPLHF. CDR3 nucleotide sequence: TGTGCCTGGAGTGTACGAGTGGGTATTAATTCACCCCTCCACTTT.